The entry below gives a single TCR beta chain sequence along with its context. The data were produced by immunoSEQ multiplex PCR, yet TCRdb's version contains in-frame clones alone and is incomplete. The sample contains 68,000 or so clones, roughly 79% of which appear only once. This specimen comes from a study of PD-L1 blockade in urothelial cancer. V lost 1 base and J lost 1; bases outside the gene matches: 3. There are 15 residues in the CDR3. Germline CDR1 and CDR2: GTSNPN and SVGIG (reference sequence). The time point denotes: pretreatment peripheral blood. The source material was PBMCs, sampled around atezolizumab (anti-PD-L1) treatment. The sequence came from a man between 65 and 85 years old with urothelial cancer. The chain joins TRBV30 to TRBJ2-3; the match to TRBD2 covers 9 bases. The CDR3 DNA follows: TGTGCCTGGAGTGGTAGCGGGAGACGCACAGATACGCAGTATTTT. Its protein product is CAWSGSGRRTDTQYF.